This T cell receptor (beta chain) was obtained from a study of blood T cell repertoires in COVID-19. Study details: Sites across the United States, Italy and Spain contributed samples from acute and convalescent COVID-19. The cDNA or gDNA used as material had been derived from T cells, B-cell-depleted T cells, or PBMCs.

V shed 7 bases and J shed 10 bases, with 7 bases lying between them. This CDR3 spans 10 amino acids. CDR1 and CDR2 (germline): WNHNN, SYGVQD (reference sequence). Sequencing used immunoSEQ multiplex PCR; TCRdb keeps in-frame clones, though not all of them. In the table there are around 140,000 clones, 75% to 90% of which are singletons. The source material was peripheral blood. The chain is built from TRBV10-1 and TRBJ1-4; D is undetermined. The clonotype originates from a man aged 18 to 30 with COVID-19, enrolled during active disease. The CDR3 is CASNRGKLFF. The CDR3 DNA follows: TGCGCCAGCAATCGGGGAAAACTGTTTTTT.